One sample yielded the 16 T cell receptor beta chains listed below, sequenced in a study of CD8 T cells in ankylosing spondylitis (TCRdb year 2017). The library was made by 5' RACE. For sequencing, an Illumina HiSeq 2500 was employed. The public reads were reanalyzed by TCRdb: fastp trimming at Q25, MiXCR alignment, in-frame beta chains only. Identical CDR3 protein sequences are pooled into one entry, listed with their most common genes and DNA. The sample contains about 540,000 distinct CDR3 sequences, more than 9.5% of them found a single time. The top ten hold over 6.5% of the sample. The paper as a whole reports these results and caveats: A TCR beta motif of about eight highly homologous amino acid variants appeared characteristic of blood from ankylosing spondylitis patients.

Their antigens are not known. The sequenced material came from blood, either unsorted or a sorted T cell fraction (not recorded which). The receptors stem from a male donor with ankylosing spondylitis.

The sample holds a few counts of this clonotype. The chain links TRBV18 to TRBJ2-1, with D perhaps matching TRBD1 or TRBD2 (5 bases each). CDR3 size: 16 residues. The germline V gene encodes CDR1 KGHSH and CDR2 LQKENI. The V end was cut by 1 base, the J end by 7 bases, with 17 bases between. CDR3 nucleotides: TGTGCCAGCTCACCACGAACCGGGGCCTCTGGGAATGAGCAGTTCTTC. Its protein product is CASSPRTGASGNEQFF.

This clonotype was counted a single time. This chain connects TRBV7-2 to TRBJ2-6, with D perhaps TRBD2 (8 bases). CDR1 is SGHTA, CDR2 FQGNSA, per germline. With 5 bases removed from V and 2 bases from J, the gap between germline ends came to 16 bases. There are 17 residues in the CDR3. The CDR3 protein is CASSRLATGTGANVLTF. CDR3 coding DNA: TGTGCCAGCAGCAGACTAGCGACAGGGACTGGGGCCAACGTCCTGACTTTC.

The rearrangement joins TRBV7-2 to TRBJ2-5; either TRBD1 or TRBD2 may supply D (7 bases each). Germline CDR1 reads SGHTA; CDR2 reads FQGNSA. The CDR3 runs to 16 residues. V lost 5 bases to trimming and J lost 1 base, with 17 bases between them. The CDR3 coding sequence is TGTGCCAGCAGCCGCAGACAGGGACTACCCCAAGAGACCCAGTACTTC. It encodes CASSRRQGLPQETQYF. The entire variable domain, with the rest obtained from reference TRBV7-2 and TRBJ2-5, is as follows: GAGVSQSPSNKVTEKGKDVELRCDPISGHTALYWYRQSLGQGLEFLIYFQGNSAPDKSGLPSDRFSAERTGGSVSTLTIQRTQQEDSAVYLCASSRRQGLPQETQYFGPGTRLLVL.

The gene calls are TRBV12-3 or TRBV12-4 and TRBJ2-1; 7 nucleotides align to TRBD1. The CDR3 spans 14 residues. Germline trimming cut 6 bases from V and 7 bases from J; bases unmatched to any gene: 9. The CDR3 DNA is TGTGCCAGCAGCAGACAGGGTTGGGATAATGAGCAGTTCTTC. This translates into CASSRQGWDNEQFF.

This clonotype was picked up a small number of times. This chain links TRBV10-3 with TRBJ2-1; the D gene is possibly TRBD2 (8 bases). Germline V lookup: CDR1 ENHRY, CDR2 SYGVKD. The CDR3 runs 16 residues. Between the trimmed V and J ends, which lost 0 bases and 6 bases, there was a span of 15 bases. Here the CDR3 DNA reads TGTGCCATCAGTGAGTCAAGACGGGAGGGGGCCAATGAGCAGTTCTTC. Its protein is CAISESRREGANEQFF.

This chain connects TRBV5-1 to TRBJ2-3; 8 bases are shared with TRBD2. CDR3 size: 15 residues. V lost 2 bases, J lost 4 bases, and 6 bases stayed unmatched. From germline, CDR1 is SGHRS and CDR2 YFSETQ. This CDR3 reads CASSLSGSISDTQYF. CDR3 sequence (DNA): TGCGCCAGCAGCTTAAGCGGGAGTATCTCAGATACGCAGTATTTT.

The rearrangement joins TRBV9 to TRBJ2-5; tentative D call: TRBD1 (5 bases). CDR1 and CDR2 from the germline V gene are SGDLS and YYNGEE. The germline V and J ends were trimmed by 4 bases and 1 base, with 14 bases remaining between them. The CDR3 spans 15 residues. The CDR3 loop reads CASSFAREPQETQYF. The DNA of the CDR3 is TGTGCCAGCAGCTTCGCCAGGGAACCCCAAGAGACCCAGTACTTC.

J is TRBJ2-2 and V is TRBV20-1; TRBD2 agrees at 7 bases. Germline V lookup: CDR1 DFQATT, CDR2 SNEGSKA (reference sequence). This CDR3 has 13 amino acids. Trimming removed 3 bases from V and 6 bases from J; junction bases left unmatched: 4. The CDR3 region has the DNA TGCAGTGCTAGGCGGGAGTGGGCCGGGGAGCTGTTTTTT. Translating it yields CSARREWAGELFF.

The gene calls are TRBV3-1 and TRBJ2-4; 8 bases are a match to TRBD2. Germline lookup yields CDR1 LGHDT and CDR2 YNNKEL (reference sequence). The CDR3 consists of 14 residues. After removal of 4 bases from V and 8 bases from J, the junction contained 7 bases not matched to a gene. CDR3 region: CASSPTAGVDIQYF. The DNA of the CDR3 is TGTGCCAGCAGCCCCACAGCGGGAGTGGACATTCAGTACTTC.

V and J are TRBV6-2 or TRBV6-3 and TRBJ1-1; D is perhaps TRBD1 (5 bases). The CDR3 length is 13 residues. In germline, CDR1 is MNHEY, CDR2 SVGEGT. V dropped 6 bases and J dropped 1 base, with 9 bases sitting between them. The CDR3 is CASRTERNTEAFF. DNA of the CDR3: TGTGCCAGCAGGACAGAGCGGAACACTGAAGCTTTCTTT.

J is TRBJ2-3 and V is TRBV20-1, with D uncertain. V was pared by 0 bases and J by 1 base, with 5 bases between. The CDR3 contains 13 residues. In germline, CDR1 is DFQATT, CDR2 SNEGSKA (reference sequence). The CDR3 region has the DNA TGCAGTGCTAGAGATGAGGGCACAGATACGCAGTATTTT. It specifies CSARDEGTDTQYF.

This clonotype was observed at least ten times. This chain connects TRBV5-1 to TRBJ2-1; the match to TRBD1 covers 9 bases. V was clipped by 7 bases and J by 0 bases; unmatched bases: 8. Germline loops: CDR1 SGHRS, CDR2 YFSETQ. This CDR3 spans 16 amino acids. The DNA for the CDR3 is TGCGCCAGCTCCCTACAGGGGGCGAGCTCCTACAATGAGCAGTTCTTC. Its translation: CASSLQGASSYNEQFF.

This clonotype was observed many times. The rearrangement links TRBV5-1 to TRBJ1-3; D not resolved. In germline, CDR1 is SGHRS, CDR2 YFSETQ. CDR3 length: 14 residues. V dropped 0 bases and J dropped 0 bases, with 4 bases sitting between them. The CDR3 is CASSLGNSGNTIYF. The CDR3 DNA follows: TGCGCCAGCAGCTTGGGGAACTCTGGAAACACCATATATTTT. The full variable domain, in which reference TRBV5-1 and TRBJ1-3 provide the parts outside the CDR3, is KAGVTQTPRYLIKTRGQQVTLSCSPISGHRSVSWYQQTPGQGLQFLFEYFSETQRNKGNFPGRFSGRQFSNSRSEMNVSTLELGDSALYLCASSLGNSGNTIYFGEGSWLTVV.

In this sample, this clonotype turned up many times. In nucleotides, the CDR3 is TGTGCCAGCAGACCCGACAGGGCCATGAATCAGCCCCAGCATTTT. Translated: CASRPDRAMNQPQHF. The chain joins TRBV6-1 to TRBJ1-5, with TRBD1 identical over 7 bases. This CDR3 comprises 15 residues. The germline gives CDR1 MNHNS, CDR2 SASEGT. The junction had 9 bases not matched to a gene; V was cut back by 6 bases and J by 4 bases.

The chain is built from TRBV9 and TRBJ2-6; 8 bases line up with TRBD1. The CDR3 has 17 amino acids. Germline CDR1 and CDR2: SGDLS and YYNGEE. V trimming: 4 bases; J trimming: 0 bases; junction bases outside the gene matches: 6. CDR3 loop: CASSPRTGLSGANVLTF. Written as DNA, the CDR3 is TGTGCCAGCAGCCCTCGGACAGGGCTCTCTGGGGCCAACGTCCTGACTTTC. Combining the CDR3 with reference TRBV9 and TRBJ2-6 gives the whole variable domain DSGVTQTPKHLITATGQRVTLRCSPRSGDLSVYWYQQSLDQGLQFLIQYYNGEERAKGNILERFSAQQFPDLHSELNLSSLELGDSALYFCASSPRTGLSGANVLTFGAGSRLTVL.

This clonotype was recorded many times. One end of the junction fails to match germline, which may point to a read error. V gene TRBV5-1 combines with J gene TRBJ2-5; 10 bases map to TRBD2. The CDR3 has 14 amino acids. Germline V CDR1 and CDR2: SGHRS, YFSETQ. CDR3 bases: TGTGCCAGCAGTCCCGGACTAGCGGAAGAGACCCAGTACTTC. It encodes CASSPGLAEETQYF.